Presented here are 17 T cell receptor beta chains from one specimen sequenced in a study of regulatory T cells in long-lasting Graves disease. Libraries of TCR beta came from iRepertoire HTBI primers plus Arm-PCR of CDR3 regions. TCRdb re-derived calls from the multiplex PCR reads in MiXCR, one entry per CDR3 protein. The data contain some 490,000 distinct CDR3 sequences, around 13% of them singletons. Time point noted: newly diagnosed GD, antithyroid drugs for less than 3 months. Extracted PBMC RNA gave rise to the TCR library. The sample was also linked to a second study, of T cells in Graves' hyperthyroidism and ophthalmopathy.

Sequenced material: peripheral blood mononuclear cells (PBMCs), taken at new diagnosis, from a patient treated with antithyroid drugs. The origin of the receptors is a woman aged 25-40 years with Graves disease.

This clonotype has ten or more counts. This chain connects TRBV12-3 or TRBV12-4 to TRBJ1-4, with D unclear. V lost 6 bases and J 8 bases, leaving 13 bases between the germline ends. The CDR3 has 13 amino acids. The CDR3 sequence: CASSRSVGEKLFF. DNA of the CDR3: TGTGCCAGCAGCCGGTCGGTCGGGGAAAAACTGTTTTTT.

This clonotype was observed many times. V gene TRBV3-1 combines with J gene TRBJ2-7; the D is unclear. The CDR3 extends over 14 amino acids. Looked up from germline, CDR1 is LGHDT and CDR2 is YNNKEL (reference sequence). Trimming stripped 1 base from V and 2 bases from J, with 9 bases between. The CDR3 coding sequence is TGTGCCAGCAGCCAAGCGGTGCAGACCTACGAGCAGTACTTC. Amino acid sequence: CASSQAVQTYEQYF.

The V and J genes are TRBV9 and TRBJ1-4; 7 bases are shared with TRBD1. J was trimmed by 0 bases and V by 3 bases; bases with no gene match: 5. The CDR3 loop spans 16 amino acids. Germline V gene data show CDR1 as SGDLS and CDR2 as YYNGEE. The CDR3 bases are TGTGCCAGCAGCGCAACAGGGGCCACAACTAATGAAAAACTGTTTTTT. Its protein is CASSATGATTNEKLFF.

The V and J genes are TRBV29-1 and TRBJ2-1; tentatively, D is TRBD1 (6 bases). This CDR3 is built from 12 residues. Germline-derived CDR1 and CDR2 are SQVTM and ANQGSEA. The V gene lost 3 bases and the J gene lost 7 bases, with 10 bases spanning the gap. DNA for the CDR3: TGCAGCGTTGATACAGGGTTGAATGAGCAGTTCTTC. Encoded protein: CSVDTGLNEQFF.

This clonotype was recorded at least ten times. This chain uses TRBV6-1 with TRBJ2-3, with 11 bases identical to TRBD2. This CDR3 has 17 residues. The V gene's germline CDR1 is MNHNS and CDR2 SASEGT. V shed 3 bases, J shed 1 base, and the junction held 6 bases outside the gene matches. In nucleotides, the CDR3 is TGTGCCAGCAGTGACCTACTAGCGGGAGACCGCACAGATACGCAGTATTTT. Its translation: CASSDLLAGDRTDTQYF.

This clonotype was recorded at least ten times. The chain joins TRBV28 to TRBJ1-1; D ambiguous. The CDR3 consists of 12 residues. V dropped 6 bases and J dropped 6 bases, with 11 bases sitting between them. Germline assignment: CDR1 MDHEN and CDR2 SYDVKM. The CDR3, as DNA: TGTGCCAGCAGACCCACGACTCCTGAAGCTTTCTTT. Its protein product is CASRPTTPEAFF.

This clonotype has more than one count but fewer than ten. For the CDR3, the DNA is TGTGCCAGTCAGATTAACTATGGCTACACCTTC. Translation gives CASQINYGYTF. The chain joins TRBV19 to TRBJ1-2; D is unclear. Trimming removed 8 bases at V and 1 base at J, with 5 bases between. Germline assignment: CDR1 LNHDA and CDR2 SQIVND (reference sequence). This CDR3 contains 11 residues.

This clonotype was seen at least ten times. Here the CDR3 DNA reads TGTGCCAGCAGCAACGGACACATCAGGAATCAGCCCCAGCATTTT. Translation gives CASSNGHIRNQPQHF. The chain uses TRBV28 and TRBJ1-5; a weak D match, TRBD1 (5 bases). The length of the CDR3 is 15 residues. V was shortened by 6 bases and J by 4 bases, with 16 bases between the two germline ends. Germline V gene sequence: CDR1 MDHEN, CDR2 SYDVKM. The variable domain in full, completed from reference TRBV28 and TRBJ1-5, reads DVKVTQSSRYLVKRTGEKVFLECVQDMDHENMFWYRQDPGLGLRLIYFSYDVKMKEKGDIPEGYSVSREKKERFSLILESASTNQTSMYLCASSNGHIRNQPQHFGDGTRLSIL.

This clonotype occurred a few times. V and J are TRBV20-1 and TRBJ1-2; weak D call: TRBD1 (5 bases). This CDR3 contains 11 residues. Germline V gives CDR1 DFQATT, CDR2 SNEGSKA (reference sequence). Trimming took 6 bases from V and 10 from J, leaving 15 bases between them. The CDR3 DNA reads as TGCAGTGCCATCCGGGGGTTGGACTACACCTTC. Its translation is CSAIRGLDYTF.

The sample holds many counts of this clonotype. CDR3 in DNA: TGTGCCAGCGAAAGACAGGGGATAGTTGCAGATACGCAGTATTTT. Translating gives CASERQGIVADTQYF. This chain joins TRBV11-2 and TRBJ2-3; 8 bases align to TRBD1. The CDR3 contains 15 residues. Trimming removed 8 bases from V and 4 bases from J; junction bases left unmatched: 11. In germline, CDR1 is SGHAT, CDR2 FQNNGV. Combining the CDR3 with reference TRBV11-2 and TRBJ2-3 gives the whole variable domain EAGVAQSPRYKIIEKRQSVAFWCNPISGHATLYWYQQILGQGPKLLIQFQNNGVVDDSQLPKDRFSAERLKGVDSTLKIQPAKLEDSAVYLCASERQGIVADTQYFGPGTRLTVL.

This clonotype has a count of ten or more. CDR3 DNA: TGTGCCAGCTCACCATCGTTGAAAGAGACCCAGTACTTC. Amino acids: CASSPSLKETQYF. This sequence joins TRBV18 and TRBJ2-5, with D uncertain. Germline CDR1 KGHSH, CDR2 LQKENI. V gave up 2 bases and J gave up 3 bases, with 7 bases separating them. The CDR3 spans 13 residues.

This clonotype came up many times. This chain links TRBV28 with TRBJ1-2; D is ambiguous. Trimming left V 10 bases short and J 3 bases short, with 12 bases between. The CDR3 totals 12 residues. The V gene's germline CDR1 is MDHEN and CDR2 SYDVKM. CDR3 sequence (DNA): TGTGCCACCCATCAGAGACACTATGGCTACACCTTC. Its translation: CATHQRHYGYTF.

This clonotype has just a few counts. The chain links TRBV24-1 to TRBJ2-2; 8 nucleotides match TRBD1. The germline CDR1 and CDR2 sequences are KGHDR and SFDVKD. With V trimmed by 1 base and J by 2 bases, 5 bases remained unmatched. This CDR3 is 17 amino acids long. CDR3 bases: TGTGCCACCAGTGATTTTGGGGGACAGGCTAACACCGGGGAGCTGTTTTTT. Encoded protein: CATSDFGGQANTGELFF.

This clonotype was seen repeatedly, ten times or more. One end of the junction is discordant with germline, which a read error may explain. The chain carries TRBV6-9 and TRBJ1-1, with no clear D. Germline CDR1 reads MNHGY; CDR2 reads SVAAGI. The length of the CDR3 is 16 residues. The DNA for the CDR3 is TGTGCCAGCAGTGATTCGGGCGCCAATGCCCGTGCTGAAGCTTTCTTT. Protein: CASSDSGANARAEAFF.

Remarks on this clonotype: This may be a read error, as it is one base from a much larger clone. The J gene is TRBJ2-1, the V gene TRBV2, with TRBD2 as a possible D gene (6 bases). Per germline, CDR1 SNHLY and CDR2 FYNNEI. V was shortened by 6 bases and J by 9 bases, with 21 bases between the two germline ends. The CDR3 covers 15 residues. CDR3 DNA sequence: TGTGCCAGCAGCTCCTATAGCAGGAGGGCCCTTGAGCAGTTCTTC. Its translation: CASSSYSRRALEQFF.

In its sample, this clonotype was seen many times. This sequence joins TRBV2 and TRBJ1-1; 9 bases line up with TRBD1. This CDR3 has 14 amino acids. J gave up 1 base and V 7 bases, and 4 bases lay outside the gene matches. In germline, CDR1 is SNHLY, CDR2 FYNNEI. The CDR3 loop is CASKGQGRNTEAFF. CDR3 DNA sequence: TGTGCCAGCAAAGGACAGGGGCGGAACACTGAAGCTTTCTTT.

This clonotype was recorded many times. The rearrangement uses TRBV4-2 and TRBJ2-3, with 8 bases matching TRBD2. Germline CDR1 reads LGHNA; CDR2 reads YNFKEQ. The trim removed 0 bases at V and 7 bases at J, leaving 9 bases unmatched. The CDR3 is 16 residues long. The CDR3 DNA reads TGTGCCAGCAGCCAAGATACTAGCGGAGCCCCGAATACGCAGTATTTT. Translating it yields CASSQDTSGAPNTQYF.